This is a list of T cell receptor beta chains from one sample in a study of blood T cell repertoires in COVID-19. Clones were read by immunoSEQ multiplex PCR, and TCRdb kept only the in-frame ones, dropping some. This table holds nearly 50,000 clones, approximately 85% found once. The sequencing input was peripheral blood. These TCRs come from a woman aged 55-75 years with acute or convalescent COVID-19. CDR3s include the opening cysteine and the closing phenylalanine or tryptophan. Clone sizes are given selectively: once, few, many, or a class where the clone is expanded.

clone_size j_call cdr3_length v_call cdr3_aa
. TRBJ2-1 16 TRBV11-2 CASSPRVGLTYNEQFF
. TRBJ2-2 15 TRBV10-2 CASSSSGRKTGELFF
. TRBJ1-5 15 TRBV30 CAWDTQGHSNQPQHF
. TRBJ1-4 14 TRBV7-2 CAIEHWGGAEKLFF
. TRBJ2-3 15 TRBV9 CASSVGFLSTDTQYF
. TRBJ2-3 16 TRBV6-1 CASSDSAGWDTDTQYF
. TRBJ2-5 15 TRBV2 CASSIQGLGKETQYF
. TRBJ2-1 14 TRBV10-2 CAIASGGAVNEQFF
. TRBJ1-6 15 TRBV6-5 CASTGLWGPNSPLHF
. TRBJ1-2 15 TRBV2 CASSAVGGEGYGYTF
few TRBJ2-3 17 TRBV5-5 CASSLVGPGVVTDTQYF
. TRBJ2-1 14 TRBV14 CASSQDIEPREQFF
once TRBJ2-5 14 TRBV5-1 CASMAGGAGETQYF
. TRBJ2-5 17 TRBV9 CASSREPGTRMGETQYF
. TRBJ1-6 14 TRBV4-2 CASSQDLRNSPLHF
. TRBJ2-1 14 TRBV24-1 CATSDSRAAGEQFF
few TRBJ2-2 16 TRBV27 CASSYVGTRLTGELFF
. TRBJ2-3 15 TRBV7-9 CASRPSGLREDTQYF
. TRBJ2-5 14 TRBV5-1 CASRTGTRQETQYF
. TRBJ1-2 18 TRBV19 CASSSTGGEILGNYGYTF
. TRBJ1-1 15 TRBV5-1 CASTLLSGPSQGAFF
once TRBJ2-1 16 TRBV3-1/TRBV3-2 CASSSHAGGAVNEQFF
. TRBJ1-5 17 TRBV30 CAWSPSRGAYSNQPQHF
. TRBJ1-3 13 TRBV11-2 CASSFEGGNTIYF
. TRBJ1-6 14 TRBV30 CAWSVPGQNSPLHF
. TRBJ2-3 17 TRBV5-1 CASSLAGVGAELATQYF
. TRBJ2-1 13 TRBV5-4 CASSFSGIPEQFF
. TRBJ1-1 13 TRBV5-6 CASSFAGLDEAFF
few TRBJ1-6 14 TRBV2 CASLGGQGYSPLHF
few TRBJ2-7 14 TRBV3-1/TRBV3-2 CASSLGTGANEQYF
. TRBJ2-1 16 TRBV11-3 CASSLRGTSPSNEQFF
. TRBJ2-1 13 TRBV10-3 CAIRGPSSSEQFF
. TRBJ2-7 17 TRBV3-1/TRBV3-2 CASSQDPRGTGSYEQYF
. TRBJ1-5 17 TRBV19 CASSIGRGRVSNQPQHF
once TRBJ2-5 14 TRBV7-8 CASSMPTGGETQYF
. TRBJ1-2 13 TRBV5-1 CASSDDRAGGYTF
. TRBJ2-3 17 TRBV4-1 CASSQTTSGGPADTQYF
. TRBJ1-6 15 TRBV4-1 CASSQESARNSPLHF
. TRBJ1-3 13 TRBV2 CASSEESGNTIYF
. TRBJ1-5 14 TRBV6-5 CASSYGGGGQPQHF
. TRBJ1-5 12 TRBV6-6 CASSPPNQPQHF
. TRBJ2-2 14 TRBV19 CASRDFKITGELFF